This TCR beta chain is from a study of T cells in Graves' hyperthyroidism and ophthalmopathy. CDR3 length: 13 residues. Germline V gives CDR1 DFQATT, CDR2 SNEGSKA (reference sequence). Trimming pared 3 bases from V and 8 bases from J, leaving 16 bases between. This clonotype was found a few times. The TCR beta CDR3 regions underwent amplification using RNA transcripts as the source. First-round RT-PCR targeting the TCR CDR3 was performed with the HTBI primer set. TCRdb redid the calling of the multiplex PCR reads with MiXCR, one entry per CDR3 protein. The sample lists 550,000 to 700,000 distinct CDR3 sequences; roughly 50% were seen once.

The rearrangement links TRBV20-1 to TRBJ1-2; maybe TRBD1 (5 bases). Sequenced input: peripheral blood or thyroid tissue (not recorded which). The sequence was obtained from an adult woman with Graves' disease, either hyperthyroidism or ophthalmopathy (not recorded which). The CDR3 protein is CSASGGAKGGYTF. CDR3 DNA sequence: TGCAGTGCTAGCGGCGGAGCTAAGGGGGGCTACACCTTC.